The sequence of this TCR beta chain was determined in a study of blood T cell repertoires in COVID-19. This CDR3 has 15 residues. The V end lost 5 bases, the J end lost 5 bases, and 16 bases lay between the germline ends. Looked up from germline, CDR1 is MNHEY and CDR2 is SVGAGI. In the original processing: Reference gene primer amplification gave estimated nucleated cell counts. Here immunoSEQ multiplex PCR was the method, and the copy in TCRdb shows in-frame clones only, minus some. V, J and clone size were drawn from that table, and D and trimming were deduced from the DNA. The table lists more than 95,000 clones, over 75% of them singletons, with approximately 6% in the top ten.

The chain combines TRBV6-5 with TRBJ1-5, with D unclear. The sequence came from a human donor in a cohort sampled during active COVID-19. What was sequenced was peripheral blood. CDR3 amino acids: CASSRFKEPHQPQHF. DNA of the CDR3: TGTGCCAGCAGTCGGTTTAAAGAGCCCCATCAGCCCCAGCATTTT.